The 11 T cell receptor beta chains reported below all come from one sample, sequenced in a study of CD8 T cells in ankylosing spondylitis. TCRdb analysed the 5' RACE reads with MiXCR anew, one entry per CDR3 protein. The sample carries 150,000 to 200,000 distinct CDR3 sequences, more than 9% recorded once. Source material: blood, either unsorted or a sorted T cell fraction (not recorded which). Receptors were obtained from a male donor with ankylosing spondylitis or in good health (not recorded which).

This clonotype occurred many times. This chain connects TRBV2 to TRBJ2-5, with 8 positions matching TRBD1. Germline CDR1 is SNHLY and CDR2 is FYNNEI. The ends lost 1 base at V and 4 bases at J; junction bases unmatched: 5. The CDR3 extends over 15 amino acids. The CDR3 coding sequence is TGTGCCAGCAGTGAAGGGACAGGGCTTGGAGAGACCCAGTACTTC. This translates into CASSEGTGLGETQYF.

In its sample, this clonotype was seen many times. This sequence joins TRBV5-1 and TRBJ2-1, with 14 bases lining up with TRBD2. Looked up from germline, CDR1 is SGHRS and CDR2 is YFSETQ. V was clipped by 3 bases and J by 1 base; unmatched bases: 3. The CDR3 has 17 residues. The CDR3 coding sequence is TGCGCCAGCAGCTCCGGGACTAGCGGGAGATCCTACAATGAGCAGTTCTTC. Translating gives CASSSGTSGRSYNEQFF.

The chain uses TRBV10-3 and TRBJ1-1, with D possibly TRBD1 on 6 matching bases. The V end was cut by 11 bases, the J end by 3 bases, with 19 bases between. Per the germline V gene, CDR1 is ENHRY and CDR2 is SYGVKD. The CDR3 sequence is 14 residues long. Written as DNA, the CDR3 is TGTGCCTCATCCGGGGGGCGCCAGGACACTGAAGCTTTCTTT. Its translation: CASSGGRQDTEAFF.

This clonotype was counted at least ten times. The chain uses TRBV5-1 and TRBJ2-2, with unresolved D. Between the trimmed V and J ends, which lost 6 bases and 2 bases, there was a span of 11 bases. This CDR3 region has 14 residues. The germline CDR1 and CDR2 sequences are SGHRS and YFSETQ. The CDR3 DNA reads as TGCGCCAGCAAACAGACTCTTAACACCGGGGAGCTGTTTTTT. Encoded protein: CASKQTLNTGELFF.

The chain uses TRBV7-8 and TRBJ2-5, with 7 bases that match TRBD2. V shed 4 bases and J 0 bases; nucleotides not matched to a gene: 8. The germline CDR1 and CDR2 sequences are SGHVS and FQNEAQ. This CDR3 is 16 amino acids long. The CDR3: CASSSLAWAYQETQYF. DNA for the CDR3: TGTGCCAGCAGCTCACTAGCGTGGGCCTACCAAGAGACCCAGTACTTC.

This clonotype was picked up a small number of times. The chain uses TRBV11-2 and TRBJ2-5; perhaps TRBD1 as D (6 bases). This CDR3 comprises 14 residues. CDR1 is SGHAT, CDR2 FQNNGV, per germline. V shed 2 bases and J shed 5 bases, with 12 bases lying between them. The CDR3 region is CASSLSNRAETQYF. The CDR3 nucleotides read TGTGCCAGCAGCTTATCGAACAGGGCTGAGACCCAGTACTTC.

The chain employs TRBV12-3 or TRBV12-4 and TRBJ2-3; D is uncertain. V was pared by 2 bases and J by 0 bases, with 9 bases between. The CDR3 length is 15 residues. CDR3 bases: TGTGCCAGCAGTTTACGAGTTACTAGCACAGATACGCAGTATTTT. It specifies CASSLRVTSTDTQYF.

This clonotype was found many times. This chain uses TRBV6-1 with TRBJ1-1; TRBD1 is a possible D gene (5 bases). From germline, CDR1 is MNHNS and CDR2 SASEGT. This CDR3 has 13 residues. V was pared by 7 bases and J by 0 bases, with 9 bases between. CDR3 in DNA: TGTGCCAGCACCCAGGGCGTGAACACTGAAGCTTTCTTT. Its protein product is CASTQGVNTEAFF.

The chain's CDR3 is CASSLEGTGFHGYTF. CDR3 nucleotide sequence: TGTGCCAGCAGCTTAGAAGGAACAGGGTTTCATGGCTACACCTTC. This sequence joins TRBV11-2 and TRBJ1-2, with a possible D match to TRBD1 (6 bases). The CDR3 runs to 15 residues. The germline V gene has CDR1 SGHAT and CDR2 FQNNGV. V was shortened by 0 bases and J by 6 bases, with 14 bases between the two germline ends.

This rearrangement joins TRBV7-9 to TRBJ1-3; no definite D call. The germline gives CDR1 SEHNR, CDR2 FQNEAQ (reference sequence). Trimming shortened V by 5 bases and J by 4 bases, and 12 bases separated the two germline ends. The CDR3 sequence is 14 residues long. The CDR3 sequence is CASSAGLSGNTIYF. The CDR3 nucleotides read TGTGCCAGCAGCGCCGGTTTATCGGGAAACACCATATATTTT.

This clonotype was observed a few times. The V gene is TRBV12-3 or TRBV12-4, the J gene TRBJ2-7, with TRBD1 matching 8 bases. V dropped 5 bases and J dropped 2; count of bases not matched to a gene: 5. This CDR3 has 14 amino acids. The CDR3 DNA reads as TGTGCCAGCAGTACCGTGACAGGGGCCTACGAGCAGTACTTC. Translating gives CASSTVTGAYEQYF.